The 22 T cell receptor beta chains listed next were all sequenced from one sample in a study of CD8 T cells in Susac syndrome. Reverse transcription used about 0.5 to 1 ug RNA and random hexamers. In TCRdb, the immunoSEQ multiplex PCR reads were re-called with MiXCR into one record per CDR3 protein. This sample has about 440,000 distinct CDR3 sequences, with around 85% found just once. The sample was CD8+ T cells from PBMCs. Receptors originate from a human donor with multiple sclerosis.

V and J are TRBV12-5 and TRBJ2-4; unclear D gene. Germline V gives CDR1 LGHNT, CDR2 FRNRAP. V lost 5 bases and J lost 4, with 15 bases in between. The CDR3 is made up of 15 amino acids. CDR3 sequence (DNA): TGTGCTAGTGGTCCCGCCTTCTTTGAGAAAAACATTCAGTACTTC. Its protein is CASGPAFFEKNIQYF.

This clonotype was seen more than once but under ten times. The chain carries TRBV18 and TRBJ2-7; 10 positions agree with TRBD1. The CDR3 covers 20 residues. Germline V gives CDR1 KGHSH, CDR2 LQKENI. Trimming took 3 bases from V and 1 from J; bases not matched to a gene: 18. The CDR3 DNA is TGTGCCAGCTCACCGAGGGACAGGGGTATAGCGGGGTACCTTTCCTACGAGCAGTACTTC. Its protein product is CASSPRDRGIAGYLSYEQYF.

The sample holds a few counts of this clonotype. Compared with germline, one end of the junction differs, possibly owing to a read error. The chain joins TRBV4-1 to TRBJ2-7, with TRBD2 identical over 11 bases. The germline gives CDR1 MGHRA, CDR2 YSYEKL. The CDR3 is 15 amino acids. The CDR3 DNA is TGTGCCAGCAGCCCATTAGCGGGAGGGCCCTACGAGCAGTACTTC. Translating gives CASSPLAGGPYEQYF.

This chain links TRBV29-1 with TRBJ1-2; D unclear. The CDR3 has 14 amino acids. The germline V gene encodes CDR1 SQVTM and CDR2 ANQGSEA. V was cut by 3 bases and J by 6 bases, with 17 bases left in between. CDR3 sequence reads: CSVDSDKVGHGYTF. The DNA for the CDR3 is TGCAGCGTTGACTCCGACAAAGTCGGACATGGCTACACCTTC.

This clonotype was detected only a few times. V gene TRBV5-1 combines with J gene TRBJ2-1; the match to TRBD2 covers 8 bases. Unmatched junction bases numbered 9, after V lost 9 bases and J lost 1 base. Germline CDR1 is SGHRS and CDR2 is YFSETQ. The CDR3 contains 15 residues. The DNA of the CDR3 is TGCGCCACCCAACTAGCGGACAATTCCTACAATGAGCAGTTCTTC. Amino acid sequence: CATQLADNSYNEQFF.

The J gene is TRBJ2-7, the V gene TRBV15; a weak D match, TRBD2 (6 bases). The germline V gene has CDR1 LNHNV and CDR2 YYDKDF (reference sequence). The V gene lost 2 bases and the J gene lost 2 bases, with 13 bases spanning the gap. The CDR3 is made up of 15 amino acids. As DNA, the CDR3 is TGTGCCACCAGCAGAACAACCGGGAGACCCTACGAGCAGTACTTC. Amino acids: CATSRTTGRPYEQYF.

The chain links TRBV10-3 to TRBJ2-5, with D hard to call. In germline, CDR1 is ENHRY, CDR2 SYGVKD. V lost 2 bases to trimming and J lost 1 base, with 11 bases between them. The CDR3 extends over 15 amino acids. CDR3 in amino acids: CAISEGIGAQETQYF. The CDR3, as DNA: TGTGCCATCAGTGAGGGAATAGGTGCCCAAGAGACCCAGTACTTC.

To note about this clonotype: At one of its ends the junction is not consistent with the germline gene, which may arise from a read error. The gene calls are TRBV29-1 and TRBJ1-1; D call uncertain. The CDR3 is made up of 13 amino acids. Germline V gene lookup returns CDR1 SQVTM and CDR2 ANQGSEA. The CDR3 nucleotides read TGCAGCGTGGAAGGTGGAGGTACCACTGAAGCTTTCTTT. It translates to CSVEGGGTTEAFF.

This clonotype appeared a single time. The rearrangement uses TRBV12-5 and TRBJ2-1, with 7 bases identical to TRBD1. Trimming took 5 bases from V and 3 from J; bases not matched to a gene: 4. Germline-derived CDR1 and CDR2 are LGHNT and FRNRAP. There are 14 residues in the CDR3. CDR3 protein: CASGPGTVYNEQFF. DNA of the CDR3: TGTGCTAGTGGTCCCGGGACAGTCTACAATGAGCAGTTCTTC.

The chain combines TRBV5-6 with TRBJ2-1; D unresolved. The germline V and J ends were trimmed by 5 bases and 7 bases, with 7 bases remaining between them. The CDR3 spans 11 residues. Germline V gives CDR1 SGHDT, CDR2 YYEEEE. The CDR3 region is CASSTMNEQFF. DNA of the CDR3: TGTGCCAGCAGTACGATGAATGAGCAGTTCTTC.

The gene calls are TRBV6-5 and TRBJ2-3; either TRBD1 or TRBD2 may fit D (5 bases each). Per the germline V gene, CDR1 is MNHEY and CDR2 is SVGAGI. This CDR3 is 16 amino acids long. V lost 4 bases and J lost 7, with 21 bases in between. For the CDR3, the DNA is TGTGCCAGCAGTTTGGGGGTAAGGGATTCCAGCAATACGCAGTATTTT. Translated: CASSLGVRDSSNTQYF.

Only one count was recorded for this clonotype. The gene calls are TRBV28 and TRBJ2-1, with 7 bases lining up with TRBD1. The V gene's germline CDR1 is MDHEN and CDR2 SYDVKM. V was clipped by 6 bases and J by 2 bases; unmatched bases: 13. The length of the CDR3 is 17 residues. CDR3 residues: CASRPLPTGAAYNEQFF. The DNA for the CDR3 is TGTGCCAGCAGACCCCTTCCAACAGGGGCGGCCTACAATGAGCAGTTCTTC.

V gene TRBV27 combines with J gene TRBJ1-5; D unresolved. The length of the CDR3 is 15 residues. Germline CDR1 is MNHEY and CDR2 is SMNVEV (reference sequence). The V gene lost 2 bases and the J gene lost 2 bases, with 10 bases spanning the gap. The CDR3 region has the DNA TGTGCCAGCAGTTTAGGAGGAAAGGGCAATCAGCCCCAGCATTTT. This codes for CASSLGGKGNQPQHF.

The chain links TRBV3-1 to TRBJ2-3; either TRBD1 or TRBD2 may supply D (6 bases each). The CDR3 has 15 residues. Germline CDR1 reads LGHDT; CDR2 reads YNNKEL (reference sequence). Trimming left V 1 base short and J 4 bases short, with 12 bases between. The CDR3 nucleotides are TGTGCCAGCAGCCAAGTAGGGGGGTCGGCAGATACGCAGTATTTT. Residues: CASSQVGGSADTQYF.

This rearrangement joins TRBV4-1 to TRBJ2-7; no clear D gene. CDR1 and CDR2 from the germline V gene are MGHRA and YSYEKL. Deletions cut 0 bases from V and 4 bases from J, with 10 bases between. This CDR3 spans 14 amino acids. The CDR3 sequence: CASSQEGNWYEQYF. The CDR3 region has the DNA TGCGCCAGCAGCCAAGAAGGGAACTGGTACGAGCAGTACTTC.

The chain employs TRBV7-9 and TRBJ1-1; D unresolved. The CDR3 length is 13 residues. Trimming pared 8 bases from V and 3 bases from J, leaving 13 bases between. Germline assignment: CDR1 SEHNR and CDR2 FQNEAQ (reference sequence). The CDR3 nucleotides are TGTGCCAGCGGGATAGGAGGATACACTGAAGCTTTCTTT. Its protein is CASGIGGYTEAFF.

This clonotype was detected a few times. The rearrangement uses TRBV9 and TRBJ2-7, with 11 bases lining up with TRBD2. The CDR3 is 15 residues long. The germline V gene encodes CDR1 SGDLS and CDR2 YYNGEE. Trimming took 4 bases from V and 2 from J; bases not matched to a gene: 5. The CDR3: CASSIGTSGTYEQYF. The CDR3 DNA is TGTGCCAGCAGCATCGGGACTAGCGGTACCTACGAGCAGTACTTC. Looking up the rest from reference TRBV9 and TRBJ2-7 gives the full variable domain: DSGVTQTPKHLITATGQRVTLRCSPRSGDLSVYWYQQSLDQGLQFLIQYYNGEERAKGNILERFSAQQFPDLHSELNLSSLELGDSALYFCASSIGTSGTYEQYFGPGTRLTVT.

This rearrangement joins TRBV12-3 or TRBV12-4 to TRBJ2-7, with D possibly called TRBD1 or TRBD2 (5 bases each). The germline V and J ends were trimmed by 6 bases and 0 bases, with 18 bases remaining between them. This CDR3 comprises 16 residues. The CDR3 protein is CASSSSRDGYSYEQYF. In nucleotides, the CDR3 is TGTGCCAGCAGCTCCTCCCGGGACGGGTACTCCTACGAGCAGTACTTC.

This chain joins TRBV27 and TRBJ2-7, with 8 positions matching TRBD1. Germline lookup yields CDR1 MNHEY and CDR2 SMNVEV (reference sequence). V trimming: 3 bases; J trimming: 3 bases; junction bases outside the gene matches: 16. The CDR3 is 18 amino acids. This CDR3 reads CASSFLATGRQGNYEQYF. The CDR3 coding sequence is TGTGCCAGCAGTTTTCTAGCAACGGGGAGACAGGGGAACTACGAGCAGTACTTC.

This clonotype was recorded once. This sequence joins TRBV5-4 and TRBJ1-2; D is undetermined. The germline CDR1 and CDR2 sequences are SGHNT and YYREEE (reference sequence). The CDR3 covers 14 residues. Trimming took off 1 base at V and 0 bases at J, with 7 bases between the two ends. CDR3 sequence reads: CASSLTDPNYGYTF. CDR3 sequence (DNA): TGTGCCAGCAGCTTGACAGACCCTAACTATGGCTACACCTTC.

This clonotype turned up a few times. V usage is TRBV6-2 or TRBV6-3 and J usage is TRBJ1-2; the D gene is possibly TRBD1 (5 bases). The CDR3 is made up of 14 amino acids. V lost 0 bases and J 9 bases, leaving 14 bases between the germline ends. The germline V gene has CDR1 MNHEY and CDR2 SVGEGT. The CDR3 DNA sequence: TGTGCCAGCAGTTACTCGTTCGGGGCGACCCGCTACACCTTC. The encoded protein is CASSYSFGATRYTF.

This clonotype was picked up a small number of times. V usage is TRBV6-5 and J usage is TRBJ1-1; 8 bases are shared with TRBD1. V was pared by 5 bases and J by 1 base, with 3 bases of the junction left unmatched. This CDR3 is 14 amino acids long. Germline values: CDR1 MNHEY, CDR2 SVGAGI. This CDR3 reads CASSATGGNTEAFF. The CDR3 DNA reads as TGTGCCAGCAGTGCTACAGGGGGGAACACTGAAGCTTTCTTT.